This TCR delta chain is from a study of gamma-delta chains in newborns, infants, children. TCRdb reprocessed the reads through CATT. Found here are 4,000 or so delta-chain clones, around 43% of them singletons; the top ten hold approximately 9%. The CDR3 extends over 15 amino acids. Per the germline V gene, CDR1 is TSWWSYY and CDR2 is QGS. Trimming removed 4 bases at V and 1 base at J, with 13 bases between. Source: blood, taken at week 6. This chain joins TRDV1 and TRDJ1, with a weak D call TRDD2 (5 bases). This TCR derives from a child who was a newborn, infant or young child, either healthy, febrile or measles-vaccinated (not recorded which). CDR3 DNA sequence: TGTGCTCTTGGGGCCCCTGTTCCTGGCACCGATAAACTCATCTTT. This encodes CALGAPVPGTDKLIF.